This record looks at one T cell receptor (beta chain) sequence and its context. This entry belongs to a study of OX40 agonist ivuxolimab in advanced cancers. About the research overall: Ivuxolimab was delivered to patients intravenously every 2 weeks at doses spanning 0.01 to 10 mg/kg.

V lost 0 bases to trimming and J lost 6 bases; unmatched junction nucleotides: 12. Germline loops: CDR1 GTSNPN, CDR2 SVGIG (reference sequence). This CDR3 region has 16 residues. This table comes from immunoSEQ multiplex PCR, and its TCRdb copy is limited to in-frame clones, with some not included. The sample records about 100,000 clones, around nine tenths being singletons. The J gene is TRBJ2-7, the V gene TRBV30, with 9 nucleotides matching TRBD2. The sequencing here drew on CD4+ or CD8+ T cells sorted from blood, taken in a trial of the OX40 agonist ivuxolimab. This receptor was taken from an adult with an advanced solid tumor such as melanoma, head and neck, liver or kidney cancer. CDR3 region: CAWSVILVAGGREQYF. The CDR3 nucleotides read TGTGCCTGGAGTGTAATTTTGGTGGCGGGGGGGCGCGAGCAGTACTTC. Full variable domain (remainder filled in from reference TRBV30 and TRBJ2-7): SQTIHQWPATLVQPVGSPLSLECTVEGTSNPNLYWYRQAAGRGLQLLFYSVGIGQISSEVPQNLSASRPQDRQFILSSKKLLLSDSGFYLCAWSVILVAGGREQYFGPGTRLTVT.